These 18 T cell receptor beta chains share one sample of origin, sequenced in a study of T cell responses to AZD1222 COVID-19 vaccine. Clones were sequenced by immunoSEQ multiplex PCR, and TCRdb holds only the in-frame ones, with some missing. Among more than 150,000 clones, 90% to 95% were seen once, and the ten largest hold around 1.6%. This specimen consisted of peripheral blood, obtained 28 days after the second AZD1222 dose. The source is an adult who received the AZD1222 COVID-19 vaccine.

This chain links TRBV3-1 (or the pseudogene TRBV3-2) with TRBJ2-1; D is perhaps TRBD2 (6 bases). This CDR3 is built from 14 residues. Germline values: CDR1 LGHDT, CDR2 YNNKEL (reference sequence). Deletions cut 7 bases from V and 4 bases from J, with 14 bases between. The CDR3 DNA reads TGTGCCAGCACGAGTAGCGGCTCGTACAATGAGCAGTTCTTC. This translates into CASTSSGSYNEQFF.

This clone was recorded once. The gene calls are TRBV30 and TRBJ2-3; tentative D call: TRBD2 (5 bases). Trimming cost V 2 bases and J 0 bases, with 12 bases left between them. This CDR3 has 15 amino acids. CDR1 and CDR2 (germline): GTSNPN, SVGIG (reference sequence). CDR3 DNA sequence: TGTGCCTGGAGTCTCTCTCGCGGGAGCACAGATACGCAGTATTTT. Residues: CAWSLSRGSTDTQYF.

The rearrangement links TRBV29-1 to TRBJ1-2, with unresolved D. There are 11 residues in the CDR3. Deletions cut 6 bases from V and 6 bases from J, with 11 bases between. The germline V gene encodes CDR1 SQVTM and CDR2 ANQGSEA. The CDR3 is CSVGRQDGYTF. The CDR3 region has the DNA TGCAGCGTGGGTCGGCAGGATGGCTACACCTTC.

The chain uses TRBV10-3 and TRBJ2-5; maybe TRBD1 (5 bases). The CDR3 covers 14 residues. V lost 10 bases and J 5 bases, leaving 20 bases between the germline ends. CDR1 is ENHRY, CDR2 SYGVKD, per germline. The CDR3, as DNA: TGTGCCACTTGGAGCAGGGTCTTAGGGGAGACCCAGTACTTC. Translation: CATWSRVLGETQYF.

The genes are TRBV30 and TRBJ2-7; weak D call: TRBD1 (5 bases). Germline CDR1 GTSNPN, CDR2 SVGIG (reference sequence). The germline V and J ends were trimmed by 5 bases and 8 bases, with 13 bases remaining between them. The CDR3 runs 11 residues. The CDR3 coding sequence is TGTGCCTGGGGAGACAGTTGGCAGCAGTACTTC. Translated, it gives CAWGDSWQQYF.

This clone is medium-sized by share. CDR3 sequence reads: CASSIQGHDLYGYTF. The CDR3 region has the DNA TGTGCCAGCAGTATACAGGGCCATGATCTCTATGGCTACACCTTC. V is TRBV6-5 and J is TRBJ1-2; D perhaps matches TRBD1 (6 bases). This CDR3 spans 15 amino acids. Germline CDR1 and CDR2: MNHEY and SVGAGI. V lost 5 bases and J 4 bases, leaving 17 bases between the germline ends.

The V call is TRBV7-6, the J call TRBJ2-7, with D perhaps matching TRBD2 (5 bases). V dropped 4 bases and J dropped 8 bases, with 15 bases sitting between them. The CDR3 length is 13 residues. Germline V gene lookup returns CDR1 SGHVS and CDR2 FNYEAQ. The CDR3 loop is CASSSEGYHQQYF. As DNA, the CDR3 is TGTGCCAGCAGCTCAGAGGGCTACCACCAGCAGTACTTC.

This clone showed up just once. The V call is TRBV30, the J call TRBJ2-5; no clear D gene. V lost 0 bases to trimming and J lost 12 bases, with 14 bases between them. This CDR3 has 12 residues. Germline V gene data show CDR1 as GTSNPN and CDR2 as SVGIG (reference sequence). CDR3 sequence (DNA): TGTGCCTGGAGTGTACTCGGCGAAACTGAGTACTTC. This codes for CAWSVLGETEYF.

V usage is TRBV11-2 and J usage is TRBJ2-3; 7 bases line up with TRBD2. The CDR3 contains 15 residues. Germline V gene lookup returns CDR1 SGHAT and CDR2 FQNNGV. V lost 5 bases to trimming and J lost 4 bases; unmatched junction nucleotides: 9. Written as DNA, the CDR3 is TGTGCCAGCAGCCGGGATGGCCTAGCGGCAGATACGCAGTATTTT. Amino acid sequence: CASSRDGLAADTQYF.

CDR3: CASSSGTGRLISGNTIYF. The CDR3 nucleotides read TGTGCCAGCTCATCCGGGACAGGGCGTCTTATCTCTGGAAACACCATATATTTT. This chain joins TRBV18 and TRBJ1-3; TRBD1 aligns across 9 bases. With 5 bases clipped from V and 0 bases from J, the junction kept 11 bases outside the gene matches. Looked up from germline, CDR1 is KGHSH and CDR2 is LQKENI. CDR3 length equals 18 residues.

The rearrangement links TRBV19 to TRBJ2-3; a weak D match, TRBD2 (6 bases). The CDR3 contains 14 residues. Deletions cut 3 bases from V and 4 bases from J, with 11 bases between. Germline V gene sequence: CDR1 LNHDA, CDR2 SQIVND (reference sequence). The DNA of the CDR3 is TGTGCCAGTAGTATGGGGGGTGGCGCAGATACGCAGTATTTT. It translates to CASSMGGGADTQYF.

The J gene is TRBJ1-4, the V gene TRBV4-3; TRBD1 might be the D (5 bases). This CDR3 contains 18 residues. Per the germline V gene, CDR1 is LGHNA and CDR2 is YSLEER. With 1 base removed from V and 0 bases from J, the gap between germline ends came to 15 bases. The CDR3 DNA is TGCGCCAGCAGCCAAGCGATCATCGGGGGAACAACTAATGAAAAACTGTTTTTT. Protein sequence: CASSQAIIGGTTNEKLFF.

The CDR3 loop reads CASSETVSGNTIYF. The CDR3 nucleotides read TGTGCCAGCAGTGAAACAGTCTCTGGAAACACCATATATTTT. The chain employs TRBV6-1 and TRBJ1-3; D unclear. Trimming took 2 bases from V and 0 from J, leaving 5 bases between them. From germline, CDR1 is MNHNS and CDR2 SASEGT. This CDR3 is built from 14 residues.

V gene TRBV5-1 combines with J gene TRBJ2-7; D unresolved. This CDR3 spans 16 amino acids. Germline values: CDR1 SGHRS, CDR2 YFSETQ. Between the trimmed V and J ends, which lost 0 bases and 4 bases, there was a span of 17 bases. The CDR3 DNA reads TGCGCCAGCAGCTTGGAGGGAACCGGACCATTGTACGAGCAGTACTTC. Translation: CASSLEGTGPLYEQYF. The full variable domain, completed using reference TRBV5-1 and TRBJ2-7, is KAGVTQTPRYLIKTRGQQVTLSCSPISGHRSVSWYQQTPGQGLQFLFEYFSETQRNKGNFPGRFSGRQFSNSRSEMNVSTLELGDSALYLCASSLEGTGPLYEQYFGPGTRLTVT.

This chain joins TRBV6-5 and TRBJ2-7; tentatively, D is TRBD2 (7 bases). V was shortened by 6 bases and J by 4 bases, with 19 bases between the two germline ends. This CDR3 has 15 amino acids. CDR1 and CDR2 (germline): MNHEY, SVGAGI. CDR3 loop: CASSRAGAAAYEQYF. DNA of the CDR3: TGTGCCAGCAGCCGTGCGGGGGCAGCCGCTTACGAGCAGTACTTC.

CDR3 protein: CASRSEGGPRKFF. CDR3 nucleotide sequence: TGTGCCAGCAGATCAGAGGGAGGGCCCCGGAAGTTCTTC. The chain combines TRBV2 with TRBJ2-1; TRBD2 matches 7 bases. CDR1 is SNHLY, CDR2 FYNNEI, per germline. CDR3 length equals 13 residues. The V segment lost 6 bases and the J segment 14 bases; nucleotides outside the gene matches: 13. The entire variable domain, with the rest obtained from reference TRBV2 and TRBJ2-1, is as follows: EPEVTQTPSHQVTQMGQEVILRCVPISNHLYFYWYRQILGQKVEFLVSFYNNEISEKSEIFDDQFSVERPDGSNFTLKIRSTKLEDSAMYFCASRSEGGPRKFFGPGTRLTVL.

This rearrangement joins TRBV6-1 to TRBJ2-7; TRBD1 is a possible D gene (6 bases). Germline V gene data show CDR1 as MNHNS and CDR2 as SASEGT. The CDR3 is 17 amino acids. V was cut by 0 bases and J by 1 base, with 16 bases left in between. The CDR3 loop reads CASSEALRGQPSYEQYF. CDR3 nucleotide sequence: TGTGCCAGCAGTGAAGCGCTTCGAGGACAGCCGTCCTACGAGCAGTACTTC.

Concerning this clone: Mismatch with germline at one junction end may stem from a read error. The CDR3, as DNA: TGCGCCAGCAGCCAAGGCGACGCTAGCTACCATGAGCAGTTCTTC. It codes for CASSQGDASYHEQFF. The chain combines TRBV4-3 with TRBJ2-1; D possibly corresponds to TRBD2 (5 bases). The CDR3 loop spans 15 amino acids. Per the germline V gene, CDR1 is LGHNA and CDR2 is YSLEER.